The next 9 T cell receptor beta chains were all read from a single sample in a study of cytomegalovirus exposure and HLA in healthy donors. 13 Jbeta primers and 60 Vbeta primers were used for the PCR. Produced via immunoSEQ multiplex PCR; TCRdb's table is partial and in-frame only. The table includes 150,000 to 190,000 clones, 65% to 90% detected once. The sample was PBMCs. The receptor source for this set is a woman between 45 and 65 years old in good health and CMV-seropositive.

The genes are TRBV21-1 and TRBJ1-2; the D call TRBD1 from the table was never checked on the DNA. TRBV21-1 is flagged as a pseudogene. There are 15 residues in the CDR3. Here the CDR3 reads CASSKAVADIYGYTF. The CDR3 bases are TGTGCCAGCAGCAAAGCGGTGGCGGACATCTATGGCTACACCTTC.

CDR3 DNA: TGTGCCAGCAAATACGGACTAGTAAGCTCCTACAATGAGCAGTTCTTC. The encoded protein is CASKYGLVSSYNEQFF. The chain joins TRBV2 to TRBJ2-1; 7 bases agree with TRBD2. Looked up from germline, CDR1 is SNHLY and CDR2 is FYNNEI. CDR3 length equals 16 residues. V gave up 7 bases and J gave up 0 bases; unmatched junction bases: 9. Complete variable domain (other parts from reference TRBV2 and TRBJ2-1): EPEVTQTPSHQVTQMGQEVILRCVPISNHLYFYWYRQILGQKVEFLVSFYNNEISEKSEIFDDQFSVERPDGSNFTLKIRSTKLEDSAMYFCASKYGLVSSYNEQFFGPGTRLTVL.

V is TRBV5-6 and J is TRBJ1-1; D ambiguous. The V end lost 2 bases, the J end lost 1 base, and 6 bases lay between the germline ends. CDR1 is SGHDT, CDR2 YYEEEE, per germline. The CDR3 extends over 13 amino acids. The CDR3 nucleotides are TGTGCCAGCAGCTTCACAGCGAACACTGAAGCTTTCTTT. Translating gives CASSFTANTEAFF.

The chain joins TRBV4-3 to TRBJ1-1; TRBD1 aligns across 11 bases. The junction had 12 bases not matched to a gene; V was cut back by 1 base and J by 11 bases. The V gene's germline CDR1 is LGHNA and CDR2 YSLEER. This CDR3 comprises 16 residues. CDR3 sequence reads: CASSQAPGTGGRKAFF. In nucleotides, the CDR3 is TGCGCCAGCAGCCAAGCCCCCGGGACAGGGGGACGAAAGGCTTTCTTT.

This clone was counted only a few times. The CDR3 protein is CASSWDRANYGYTF. The CDR3 nucleotides are TGTGCCAGCAGCTGGGACAGGGCTAACTATGGCTACACCTTC. The rearrangement joins TRBV5-6 to TRBJ1-2, with 9 bases identical to TRBD1. Germline values: CDR1 SGHDT, CDR2 YYEEEE. V was pared by 3 bases and J by 0 bases, with 0 bases of the junction left unmatched. This CDR3 is built from 14 residues.

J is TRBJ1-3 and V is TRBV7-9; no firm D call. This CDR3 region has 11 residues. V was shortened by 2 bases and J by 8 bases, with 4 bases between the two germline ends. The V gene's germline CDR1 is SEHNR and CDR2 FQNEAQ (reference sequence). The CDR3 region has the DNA TGTGCCAGCAGCTTAACGGACACCATATATTTT. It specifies CASSLTDTIYF. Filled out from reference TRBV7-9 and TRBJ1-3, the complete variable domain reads DTGVSQNPRHKITKRGQNVTFRCDPISEHNRLYWYRQTLGQGPEFLTYFQNEAQLEKSRLLSDRFSAERPKGSFSTLEIQRTEQGDSAMYLCASSLTDTIYFGEGSWLTVV.

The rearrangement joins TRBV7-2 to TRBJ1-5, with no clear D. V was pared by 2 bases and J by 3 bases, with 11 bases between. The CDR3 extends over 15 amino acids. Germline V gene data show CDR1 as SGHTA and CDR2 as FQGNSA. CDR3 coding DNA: TGTGCCAGCAGCTTATCATTACAGCTCAATCAGCCCCAGCATTTT. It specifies CASSLSLQLNQPQHF.

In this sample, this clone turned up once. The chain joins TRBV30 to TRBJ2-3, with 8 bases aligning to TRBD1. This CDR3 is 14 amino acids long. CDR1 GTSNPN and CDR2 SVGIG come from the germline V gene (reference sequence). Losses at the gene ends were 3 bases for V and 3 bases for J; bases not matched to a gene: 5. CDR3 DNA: TGTGCCTGGAGGGGGACAGGACGTACAGATACGCAGTATTTT. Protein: CAWRGTGRTDTQYF.

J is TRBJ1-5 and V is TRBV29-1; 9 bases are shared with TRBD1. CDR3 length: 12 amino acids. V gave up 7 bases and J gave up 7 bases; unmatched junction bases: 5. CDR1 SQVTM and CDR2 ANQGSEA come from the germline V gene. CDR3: CSAQGAGQPQHF. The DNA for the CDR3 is TGCAGCGCACAGGGGGCAGGACAGCCCCAGCATTTT.